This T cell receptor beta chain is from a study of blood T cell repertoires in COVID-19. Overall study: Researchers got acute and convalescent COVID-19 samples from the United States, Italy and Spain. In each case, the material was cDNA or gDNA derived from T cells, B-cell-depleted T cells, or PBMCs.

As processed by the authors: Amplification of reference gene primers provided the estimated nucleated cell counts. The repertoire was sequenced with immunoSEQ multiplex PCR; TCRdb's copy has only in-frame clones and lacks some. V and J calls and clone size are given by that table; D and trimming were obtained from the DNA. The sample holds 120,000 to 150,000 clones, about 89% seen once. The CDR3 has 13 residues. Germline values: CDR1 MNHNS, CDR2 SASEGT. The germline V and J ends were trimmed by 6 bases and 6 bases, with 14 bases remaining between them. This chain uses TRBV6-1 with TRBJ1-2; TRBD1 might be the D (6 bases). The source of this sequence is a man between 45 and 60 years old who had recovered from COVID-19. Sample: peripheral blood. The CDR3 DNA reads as TGTGCCAGCAGAGACCTACAGGGTGATGGCTACACCTTC. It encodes CASRDLQGDGYTF.